The 14 T cell receptor beta chains presented below share a single source sample, sequenced in a study of blood T cell repertoires in COVID-19. Some clones are missing from TCRdb's copy, which holds only in-frame ones; the method was immunoSEQ multiplex PCR. The sample consists of about 250,000 clones, 80% to 90% of them appearing once. Sequencing used peripheral blood. The receptor set was obtained from a woman in her twenties or thirties with active or convalescent COVID-19.

The V gene is TRBV5-4, the J gene TRBJ1-1; TRBD1 agrees at 7 bases. Germline CDR1 reads SGHNT; CDR2 reads YYREEE (reference sequence). The V segment lost 2 bases and the J segment 0 bases; nucleotides outside the gene matches: 13. This CDR3 is 18 amino acids long. The CDR3 here is CASSFDRVGRYMNTEAFF. The CDR3 nucleotides are TGTGCCAGCAGCTTCGACAGGGTTGGGAGATACATGAACACTGAAGCTTTCTTT.

This sequence joins TRBV12-3 or TRBV12-4 and TRBJ1-1; D gene unclear. This CDR3 spans 12 amino acids. Deletions cut 3 bases from V and 4 bases from J, with 6 bases between. The CDR3 spells CASSLSLTEAFF. Here the CDR3 DNA reads TGTGCCAGCAGTTTGTCCCTCACTGAAGCTTTCTTT.

This rearrangement joins TRBV6-2 or TRBV6-3 to TRBJ1-6; TRBD1 aligns across 7 bases. The germline V gene has CDR1 MNHEY and CDR2 SVGEGT. Trimming at V came to 2 bases and at J to 6 bases, leaving 1 base not matched to a gene. The CDR3 is made up of 14 amino acids. The CDR3 is CASSYEGANSPLHF. In DNA, the CDR3 is TGTGCCAGCAGTTACGAGGGGGCTAATTCACCCCTCCACTTT.

The rearrangement uses TRBV18 and TRBJ1-5, with a weak D call TRBD1 (6 bases). The V and J ends lost 8 bases and 0 bases respectively, with 14 bases between them. The CDR3 sequence is 15 residues long. Germline CDR1 and CDR2: KGHSH and LQKENI. As DNA, the CDR3 is TGTGCCAGCCCGGGGACACCGTATAGCAATCAGCCCCAGCATTTT. Its translation is CASPGTPYSNQPQHF.

This sequence joins TRBV10-3 and TRBJ2-2, with D perhaps matching TRBD1 (6 bases). In germline, CDR1 is ENHRY, CDR2 SYGVKD. CDR3 size: 13 residues. The germline V and J ends were trimmed by 6 bases and 7 bases, with 12 bases remaining between them. As DNA, the CDR3 is TGTGCCATCAGGCTCGCAGGGGACGGGGAGCTGTTTTTT. Translated: CAIRLAGDGELFF.

The CDR3 protein is CASSYSQGAAYEQYF. The CDR3 DNA is TGTGCCAGCAGTTACTCACAGGGGGCAGCCTACGAGCAGTACTTC. The V and J genes are TRBV6-5 and TRBJ2-7; TRBD1 agrees at 9 bases. Germline CDR1 is MNHEY and CDR2 is SVGAGI. After removal of 0 bases from V and 2 bases from J, the junction contained 2 bases not matched to a gene. This CDR3 is 15 amino acids long.

This chain joins TRBV3-1 (or the pseudogene TRBV3-2) and TRBJ2-1; possible D gene TRBD2, 5 bases. Germline CDR1 and CDR2: LGHDT and YNNKEL (reference sequence). The CDR3 extends over 14 amino acids. V lost 4 bases, J lost 0 bases, and 7 bases lay in between. CDR3 coding DNA: TGTGCCAGCAGCCCCCGGGACTCCTACAATGAGCAGTTCTTC. Protein product: CASSPRDSYNEQFF.

The chain carries TRBV30 and TRBJ1-1; 8 nucleotides align to TRBD1. This CDR3 comprises 16 residues. Trimming cost V 1 base and J 4 bases; bases outside gene matches: 11. Germline assignment: CDR1 GTSNPN and CDR2 SVGIG (reference sequence). In DNA, the CDR3 is TGTGCCTGGAGTGCCTTGGGACAGGCAGCCCCCACTGAAGCTTTCTTT. It translates to CAWSALGQAAPTEAFF.

CDR3 residues: CASTGPRANYGYTF. For the CDR3, the DNA is TGTGCCAGCACAGGGCCCCGAGCTAACTATGGCTACACCTTC. V is TRBV6-5 and J is TRBJ1-2; TRBD1 is a possible D gene (5 bases). Trimming stripped 7 bases from V and 0 bases from J, with 12 bases between. CDR1 is MNHEY and CDR2 is SVGAGI in the germline V gene. This CDR3 is 14 amino acids long.

The chain couples TRBV5-1 to TRBJ2-7, with 8 bases lining up with TRBD2. The length of the CDR3 is 14 residues. J was trimmed by 0 bases and V by 4 bases; bases with no gene match: 3. Germline V gives CDR1 SGHRS, CDR2 YFSETQ. The CDR3 region is CASSLSGGSYEQYF. In DNA form, the CDR3 reads TGCGCCAGCAGCCTGAGCGGGGGCTCCTACGAGCAGTACTTC.

In nucleotides, the CDR3 is TGCGCCAGCAGCTCCGACAGGGAGAGATGGGAGCTGTTTTTT. As protein: CASSSDRERWELFF. The V gene is TRBV5-1, the J gene TRBJ2-2, with 7 bases fitting TRBD1. V was clipped by 3 bases and J by 9 bases; unmatched bases: 8. Germline-derived CDR1 and CDR2 are SGHRS and YFSETQ. This CDR3 contains 14 residues.

Here the CDR3 DNA reads TGCGCCAGCAGCAGGACCGGGACTAACTATGGCTACACCTTC. Encoded protein: CASSRTGTNYGYTF. V gene TRBV5-1 combines with J gene TRBJ1-2; D uncertain. Deletions cut 4 bases from V and 0 bases from J, with 10 bases between. This CDR3 comprises 14 residues. The germline V gene encodes CDR1 SGHRS and CDR2 YFSETQ.

The rearrangement uses TRBV19 and TRBJ2-3; TRBD2 matches at 11 bases. The germline gives CDR1 LNHDA, CDR2 SQIVND (reference sequence). CDR3 length equals 15 residues. Trimming cost V 5 bases and J 6 bases; bases outside gene matches: 7. CDR3 sequence: CASSVSGGAGDTQYF. The CDR3 DNA reads as TGTGCCAGTAGTGTTAGCGGGGGGGCTGGGGATACGCAGTATTTT. Full variable domain (rest looked up from reference TRBV19 and TRBJ2-3): DGGITQSPKYLFRKEGQNVTLSCEQNLNHDAMYWYRQDPGQGLRLIYYSQIVNDFQKGDIAEGYSVSREKKESFPLTVTSAQKNPTAFYLCASSVSGGAGDTQYFGPGTRLTVL.

This chain uses TRBV9 with TRBJ2-7; a weak D match, TRBD1 (6 bases). CDR1 is SGDLS and CDR2 is YYNGEE in the germline V gene. The CDR3 is 14 residues long. The V end was cut by 4 bases, the J end by 3 bases, with 14 bases between. This CDR3 reads CASSPRTDYYEQYF. As DNA, the CDR3 is TGTGCCAGCAGCCCCCGGACAGACTACTACGAGCAGTACTTC.